This T cell receptor (beta chain) stems from a study of cytomegalovirus exposure and HLA in healthy donors. To note about this clone: Its antigen is unidentified. Other DNA sequences within the sample encode an identical CDR3.

The PCR ran on 60 Vbeta and 13 Jbeta primers. This table comes from immunoSEQ multiplex PCR, and its TCRdb copy is limited to in-frame clones, with some not included. This sample carries about 80,000 clones, 70% to 85% of them seen once, and the ten largest clones take roughly 7.1%. Overall study findings and caveats: Highest at DRB1 and lowest at HLA-C, TCR association rates differed among HLA loci in a later analysis.

The CDR3 is made up of 16 amino acids. Germline V gene lookup returns CDR1 SGHRS and CDR2 YFSETQ. Germline trimming cut 4 bases from V and 5 bases from J; bases unmatched to any gene: 8. The sample taken for sequencing was PBMCs. The TCR comes from a woman aged 40 to 55 in good health and CMV-seronegative. The gene calls are TRBV5-1 and TRBJ2-5; 13 bases match TRBD2. The chain's CDR3 is CASSVGTSGERETQYF. Here the CDR3 DNA reads TGCGCCAGCAGCGTCGGGACTAGCGGGGAACGGGAGACCCAGTACTTC.